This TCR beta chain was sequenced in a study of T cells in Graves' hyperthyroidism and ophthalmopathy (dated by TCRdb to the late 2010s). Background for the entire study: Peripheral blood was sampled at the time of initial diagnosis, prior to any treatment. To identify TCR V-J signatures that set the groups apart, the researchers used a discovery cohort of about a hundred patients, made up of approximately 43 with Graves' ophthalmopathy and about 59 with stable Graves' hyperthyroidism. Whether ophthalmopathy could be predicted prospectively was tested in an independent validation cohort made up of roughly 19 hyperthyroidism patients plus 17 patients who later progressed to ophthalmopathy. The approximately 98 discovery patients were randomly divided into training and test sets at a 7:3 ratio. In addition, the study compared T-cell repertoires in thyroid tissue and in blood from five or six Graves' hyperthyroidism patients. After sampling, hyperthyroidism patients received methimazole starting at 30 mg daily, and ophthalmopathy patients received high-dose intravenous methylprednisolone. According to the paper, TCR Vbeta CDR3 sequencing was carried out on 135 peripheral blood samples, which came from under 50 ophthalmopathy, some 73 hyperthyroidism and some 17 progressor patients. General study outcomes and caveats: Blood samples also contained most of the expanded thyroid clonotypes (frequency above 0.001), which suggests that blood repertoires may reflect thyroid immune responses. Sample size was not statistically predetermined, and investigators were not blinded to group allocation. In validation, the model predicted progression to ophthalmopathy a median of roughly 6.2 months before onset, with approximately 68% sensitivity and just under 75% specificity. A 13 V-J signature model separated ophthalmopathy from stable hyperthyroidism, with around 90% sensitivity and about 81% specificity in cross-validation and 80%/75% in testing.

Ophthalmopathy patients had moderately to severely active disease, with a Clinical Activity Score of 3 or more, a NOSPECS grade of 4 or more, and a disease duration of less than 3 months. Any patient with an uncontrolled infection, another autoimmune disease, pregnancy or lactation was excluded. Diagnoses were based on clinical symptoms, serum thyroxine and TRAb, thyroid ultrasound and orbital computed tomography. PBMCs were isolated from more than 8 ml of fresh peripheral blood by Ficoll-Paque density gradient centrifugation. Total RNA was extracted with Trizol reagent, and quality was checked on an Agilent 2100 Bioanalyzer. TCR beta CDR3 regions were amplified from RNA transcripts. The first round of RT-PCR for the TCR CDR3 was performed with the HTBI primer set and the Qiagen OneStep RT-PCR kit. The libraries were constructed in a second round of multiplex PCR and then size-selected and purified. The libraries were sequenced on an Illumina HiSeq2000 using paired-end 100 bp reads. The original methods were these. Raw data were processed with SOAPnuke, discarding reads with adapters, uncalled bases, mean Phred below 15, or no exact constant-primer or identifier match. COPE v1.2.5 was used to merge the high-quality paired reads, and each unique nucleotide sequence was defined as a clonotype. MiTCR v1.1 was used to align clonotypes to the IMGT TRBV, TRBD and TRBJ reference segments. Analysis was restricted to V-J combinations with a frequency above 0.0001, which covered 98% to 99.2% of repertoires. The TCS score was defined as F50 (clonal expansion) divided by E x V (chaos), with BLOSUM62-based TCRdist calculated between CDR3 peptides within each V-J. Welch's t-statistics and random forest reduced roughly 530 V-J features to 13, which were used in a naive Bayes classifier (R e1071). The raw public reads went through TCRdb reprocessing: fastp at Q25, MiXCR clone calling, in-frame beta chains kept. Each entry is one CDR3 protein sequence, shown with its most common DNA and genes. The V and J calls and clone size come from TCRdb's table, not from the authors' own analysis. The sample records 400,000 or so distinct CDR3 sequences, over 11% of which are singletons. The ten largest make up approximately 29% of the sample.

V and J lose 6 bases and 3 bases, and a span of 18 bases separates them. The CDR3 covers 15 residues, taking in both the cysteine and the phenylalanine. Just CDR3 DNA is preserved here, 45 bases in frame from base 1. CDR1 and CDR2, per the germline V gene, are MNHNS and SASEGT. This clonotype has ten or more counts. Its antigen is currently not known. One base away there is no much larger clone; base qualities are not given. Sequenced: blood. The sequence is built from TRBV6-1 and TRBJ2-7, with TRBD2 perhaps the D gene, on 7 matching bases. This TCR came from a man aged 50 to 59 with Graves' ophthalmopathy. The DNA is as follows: TGTGCCAGCAGGTATAGGGGGGAGGGCCTCTACGAGCAGTACTTC. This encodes CASRYRGEGLYEQYF.